The 12 T cell receptor beta chains in this list originate from one sample, sequenced in a study of cytomegalovirus exposure and HLA in healthy donors. The PCR made use of 60 Vbeta and 13 Jbeta primers. The assay was immunoSEQ multiplex PCR, and TCRdb's table has in-frame clones only and misses some. Of 200,000 or so clones listed, 82% were seen once; the top ten hold around 6.3%. Sequencing used PBMCs. The receptors here all came from a woman aged 50 to 60 in good health and CMV-seropositive.

The chain combines TRBV19 with TRBJ2-1; 7 positions match TRBD2. V dropped 6 bases and J dropped 8; count of bases not matched to a gene: 19. CDR3 length: 17 residues. Germline CDR1 LNHDA, CDR2 SQIVND (reference sequence). CDR3 sequence (DNA): TGTGCCAGTAGCGAGATACGAGCGGGGCGGCTTATCCATGAGCAGTTCTTC. This encodes CASSEIRAGRLIHEQFF.

The chain is built from TRBV9 and TRBJ1-6; 9 nucleotides agree with TRBD1. CDR1 and CDR2 from the germline V gene are SGDLS and YYNGEE. Losses at the gene ends were 5 bases for V and 10 bases for J; bases not matched to a gene: 10. CDR3 size: 15 residues. The CDR3 sequence is CASSSGQGRVSPLHF. CDR3 bases: TGTGCCAGCAGTTCAGGACAGGGGAGAGTCTCACCCCTCCACTTT.

V usage is TRBV5-5 and J usage is TRBJ2-2, with D possibly TRBD1 on 6 matching bases. The germline gives CDR1 SGHKS, CDR2 YYEKEE (reference sequence). V lost 2 bases and J 2 bases, leaving 10 bases between the germline ends. The CDR3 loop spans 15 amino acids. The chain's CDR3 is CASSFRTDNTGELFF. CDR3 bases: TGTGCCAGCAGCTTTAGGACAGACAACACCGGGGAGCTGTTTTTT.

This chain uses TRBV19 with TRBJ2-4; D might be TRBD2 (6 bases). The CDR3 is 15 amino acids. Germline CDR1 and CDR2: LNHDA and SQIVND (reference sequence). V was cut by 1 base and J by 4 bases, with 11 bases left in between. For the CDR3, the DNA is TGTGCCAGTAGTATAGGACTAGTATCGAAAAACATTCAGTACTTC. Protein product: CASSIGLVSKNIQYF. The complete variable domain, with remaining parts taken from reference TRBV19 and TRBJ2-4, reads DGGITQSPKYLFRKEGQNVTLSCEQNLNHDAMYWYRQDPGQGLRLIYYSQIVNDFQKGDIAEGYSVSREKKESFPLTVTSAQKNPTAFYLCASSIGLVSKNIQYFGAGTRLSVL.

This clone was recorded only once. V and J are TRBV10-2 and TRBJ2-5; 8 bases are a match to TRBD1. Germline V gene sequence: CDR1 WSHSY, CDR2 SAAADI. The CDR3 covers 14 residues. J lost 11 bases, V lost 6 bases, and 14 bases had no gene match. CDR3 protein: CASSPGGPPREQYF. CDR3 nucleotide sequence: TGCGCCAGCAGCCCAGGGGGCCCCCCACGGGAGCAGTACTTC.

The chain uses TRBV9 and TRBJ2-6; 9 bases line up with TRBD2. V shed 3 bases and J 0 bases; nucleotides not matched to a gene: 7. The CDR3 consists of 18 residues. In germline, CDR1 is SGDLS, CDR2 YYNGEE. The CDR3 reads CASSGTGTSPSGANVLTF. As DNA, the CDR3 is TGTGCCAGCAGCGGGACCGGGACTAGCCCCTCTGGGGCCAACGTCCTGACTTTC.

The V and J genes are TRBV2 and TRBJ2-7; 9 bases align to TRBD1. The V gene's germline CDR1 is SNHLY and CDR2 FYNNEI. The J segment lost 1 base and the V segment lost 7 bases, leaving 5 bases of the junction unmatched. This CDR3 spans 14 amino acids. Written as DNA, the CDR3 is TGTGCCAGCAAAGGGACAGGGAATTCCTACGAGCAGTACTTC. Protein sequence: CASKGTGNSYEQYF.

J is TRBJ2-3 and V is TRBV7-6, with TRBD2 matching over 7 bases. This CDR3 has 15 amino acids. V dropped 2 bases and J dropped 0; count of bases not matched to a gene: 2. Germline CDR1 is SGHVS and CDR2 is FNYEAQ. CDR3 DNA sequence: TGTGCCAGCAGCTTATTCGGGAGGAGCACAGATACGCAGTATTTT. Protein product: CASSLFGRSTDTQYF.

The V call is TRBV7-2, the J call TRBJ1-1; D unresolved. Between the trimmed V and J ends, which lost 4 bases and 0 bases, there was a span of 12 bases. CDR3 length: 15 amino acids. Germline CDR1 reads SGHTA; CDR2 reads FQGNSA. CDR3 bases: TGTGCCAGCAGCTCCACTAGGGATATGAACACTGAAGCTTTCTTT. It translates to CASSSTRDMNTEAFF. Together with reference TRBV7-2 and TRBJ1-1, the CDR3 gives the full variable domain: GAGVSQSPSNKVTEKGKDVELRCDPISGHTALYWYRQSLGQGLEFLIYFQGNSAPDKSGLPSDRFSAERTGGSVSTLTIQRTQQEDSAVYLCASSSTRDMNTEAFFGQGTRLTVV.

This clone has a single count. The V and J genes are TRBV5-6 and TRBJ2-1; weak D call: TRBD2 (5 bases). The CDR3 is 15 amino acids. Germline V lookup: CDR1 SGHDT, CDR2 YYEEEE. Trimming stripped 1 base from V and 3 bases from J, with 11 bases between. The DNA of the CDR3 is TGTGCCAGCAGCTTGCCCGGACTCGTCTACAATGAGCAGTTCTTC. It is translated as CASSLPGLVYNEQFF. The complete variable domain, with remaining parts taken from reference TRBV5-6 and TRBJ2-1, reads DAGVTQSPTHLIKTRGQQVTLRCSPKSGHDTVSWYQQALGQGPQFIFQYYEEEERQRGNFPDRFSGHQFPNYSSELNVNALLLGDSALYLCASSLPGLVYNEQFFGPGTRLTVL.

This chain links TRBV12-5 with TRBJ2-5; 10 positions match TRBD2. Trimming took 1 base from V and 2 from J; bases not matched to a gene: 4. Germline values: CDR1 LGHNT, CDR2 FRNRAP. The CDR3 contains 16 residues. Here the CDR3 reads CASGLGRAGGQETQYF. The CDR3 bases are TGTGCTAGTGGTTTGGGGAGAGCGGGGGGGCAAGAGACCCAGTACTTC.

The rearrangement joins TRBV4-3 to TRBJ1-1; D not resolved. There are 15 residues in the CDR3. Deletions cut 2 bases from V and 0 bases from J, with 10 bases between. Germline CDR1 and CDR2: LGHNA and YSLEER. The CDR3 protein is CASSQLRTVNTEAFF. The CDR3 bases are TGCGCCAGCAGCCAATTGAGGACTGTGAACACTGAAGCTTTCTTT.